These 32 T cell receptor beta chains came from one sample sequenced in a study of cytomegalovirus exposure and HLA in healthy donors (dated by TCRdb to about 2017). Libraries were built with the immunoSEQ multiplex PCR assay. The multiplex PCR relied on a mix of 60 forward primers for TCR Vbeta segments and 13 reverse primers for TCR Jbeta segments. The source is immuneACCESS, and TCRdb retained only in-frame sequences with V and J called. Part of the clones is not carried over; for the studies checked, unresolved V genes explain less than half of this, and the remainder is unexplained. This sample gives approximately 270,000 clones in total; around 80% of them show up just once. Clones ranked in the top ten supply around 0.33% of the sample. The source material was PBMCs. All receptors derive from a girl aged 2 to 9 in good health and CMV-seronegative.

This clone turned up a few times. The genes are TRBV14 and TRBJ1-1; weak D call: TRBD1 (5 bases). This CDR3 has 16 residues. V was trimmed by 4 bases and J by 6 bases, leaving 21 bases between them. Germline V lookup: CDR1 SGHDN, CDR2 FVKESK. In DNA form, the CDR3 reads TGTGCCAGCAGCCCCGGAAGGGGAAAGGGATACCCTGAAGCTTTCTTT. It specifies CASSPGRGKGYPEAFF.

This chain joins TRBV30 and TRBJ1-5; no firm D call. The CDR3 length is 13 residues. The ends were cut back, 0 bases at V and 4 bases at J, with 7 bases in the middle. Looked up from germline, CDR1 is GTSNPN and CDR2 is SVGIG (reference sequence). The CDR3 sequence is CAWSVLTNQPQHF. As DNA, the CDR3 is TGTGCCTGGAGTGTACTAACGAATCAGCCCCAGCATTTT.

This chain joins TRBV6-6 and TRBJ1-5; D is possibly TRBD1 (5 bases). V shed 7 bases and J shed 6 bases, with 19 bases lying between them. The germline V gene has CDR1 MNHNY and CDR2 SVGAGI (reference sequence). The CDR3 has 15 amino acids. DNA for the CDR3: TGTGCCAGCACCAACCCGGGGGGAGGAGGTCAGCCCCAGCATTTT. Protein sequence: CASTNPGGGGQPQHF.

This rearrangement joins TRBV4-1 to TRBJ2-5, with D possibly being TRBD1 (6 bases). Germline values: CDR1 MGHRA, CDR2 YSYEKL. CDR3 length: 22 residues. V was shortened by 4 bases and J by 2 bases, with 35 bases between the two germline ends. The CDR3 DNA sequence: TGCGCCAGCAGCCTAATGGCGGGCAGGACGGCGGGCTGGGGACAAAAACAAGAGACCCAGTACTTC. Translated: CASSLMAGRTAGWGQKQETQYF.

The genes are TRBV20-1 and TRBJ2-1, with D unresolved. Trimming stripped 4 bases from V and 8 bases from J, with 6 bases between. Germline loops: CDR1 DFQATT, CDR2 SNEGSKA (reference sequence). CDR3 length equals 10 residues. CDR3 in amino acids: CSAILDEQFF. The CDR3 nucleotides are TGCAGTGCTATTCTTGATGAGCAGTTCTTC.

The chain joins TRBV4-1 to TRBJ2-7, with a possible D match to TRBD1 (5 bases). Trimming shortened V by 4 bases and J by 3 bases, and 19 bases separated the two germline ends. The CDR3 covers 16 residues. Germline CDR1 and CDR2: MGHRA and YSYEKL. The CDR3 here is CASSRSSSRVYYEQYF. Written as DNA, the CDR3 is TGCGCCAGCAGCCGGAGTTCATCCAGGGTCTACTACGAGCAGTACTTC.

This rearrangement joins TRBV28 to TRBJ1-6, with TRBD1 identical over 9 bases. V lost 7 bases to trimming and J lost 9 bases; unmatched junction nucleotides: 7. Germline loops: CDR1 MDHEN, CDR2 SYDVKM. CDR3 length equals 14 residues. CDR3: CASTGQGMGSPLHF. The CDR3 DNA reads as TGTGCCAGCACGGGACAGGGTATGGGTTCACCCCTCCACTTT.

The CDR3 DNA reads TGTGCCAGCAGCTTCCGGGACAGGGAACAAGAGACCCAGTACTTC. Translation: CASSFRDREQETQYF. The chain recombines TRBV7-8 with TRBJ2-5; the match to TRBD1 covers 9 bases. V shed 3 bases and J 2 bases; nucleotides not matched to a gene: 4. This CDR3 has 15 residues. Per germline, CDR1 SGHVS and CDR2 FQNEAQ.

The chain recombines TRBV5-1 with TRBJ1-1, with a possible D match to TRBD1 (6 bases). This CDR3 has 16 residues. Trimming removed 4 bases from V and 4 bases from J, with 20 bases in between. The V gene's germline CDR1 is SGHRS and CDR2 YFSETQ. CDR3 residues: CASSPHPDSGATEAFF. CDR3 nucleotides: TGCGCCAGCAGCCCCCACCCGGACAGCGGAGCCACTGAAGCTTTCTTT.

CDR3 bases: TGTGCCAGCAGCTTCATGCGCGGGGAGCTGTTTTTT. Protein product: CASSFMRGELFF. This chain joins TRBV11-2 and TRBJ2-2; D call uncertain. CDR3 size: 12 residues. V was cut by 3 bases and J by 7 bases, with 6 bases left in between. Germline CDR1 SGHAT, CDR2 FQNNGV.

Written as DNA, the CDR3 is TGTGCCATCAGTGGGCCCGACATGAACACTGAAGCTTTCTTT. It encodes CAISGPDMNTEAFF. V gene TRBV10-3 combines with J gene TRBJ1-1; the D is unclear. This CDR3 comprises 14 residues. Per the germline V gene, CDR1 is ENHRY and CDR2 is SYGVKD. The ends were cut back, 4 bases at V and 0 bases at J, with 9 bases in the middle.

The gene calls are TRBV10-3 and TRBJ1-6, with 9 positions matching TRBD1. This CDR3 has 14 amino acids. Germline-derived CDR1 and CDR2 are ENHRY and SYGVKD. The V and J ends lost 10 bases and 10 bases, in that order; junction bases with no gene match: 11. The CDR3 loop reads CATKDRGLRSPLHF. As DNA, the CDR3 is TGTGCCACCAAGGACAGGGGCTTGCGCTCACCCCTCCACTTT.

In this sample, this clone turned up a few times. DNA for the CDR3: TGTGCCAGCGGAGTTGCTCTCGGGGTGGGTGAGCAGTTCTTC. It specifies CASGVALGVGEQFF. The chain employs TRBV6-5 and TRBJ2-1; D may be TRBD2 (5 bases). Germline lookup yields CDR1 MNHEY and CDR2 SVGAGI. The ends were cut back, 8 bases at V and 9 bases at J, with 20 bases in the middle. The CDR3 has 14 residues.

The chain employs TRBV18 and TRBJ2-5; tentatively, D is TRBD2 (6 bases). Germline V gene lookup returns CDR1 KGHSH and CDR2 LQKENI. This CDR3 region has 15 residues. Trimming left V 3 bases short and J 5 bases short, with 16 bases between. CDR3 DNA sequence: TGTGCCAGCTCACCGGCGGGACGGCTAAGGGAGACCCAGTACTTC. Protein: CASSPAGRLRETQYF.

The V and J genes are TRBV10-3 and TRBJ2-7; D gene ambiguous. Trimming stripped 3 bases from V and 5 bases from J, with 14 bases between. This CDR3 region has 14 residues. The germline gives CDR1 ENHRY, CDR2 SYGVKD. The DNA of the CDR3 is TGTGCCATCAGTGAAGTCCAGGCCCCTCACGAGCAGTACTTC. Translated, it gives CAISEVQAPHEQYF.

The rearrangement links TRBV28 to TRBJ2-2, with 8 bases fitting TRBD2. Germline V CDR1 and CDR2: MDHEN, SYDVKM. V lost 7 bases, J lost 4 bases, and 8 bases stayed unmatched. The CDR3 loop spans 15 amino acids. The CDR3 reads CASNSGSEGTGELFF. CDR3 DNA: TGTGCCAGCAACAGCGGGAGTGAGGGCACCGGGGAGCTGTTTTTT.

For the CDR3, the DNA is TGCAGCGCCGATCGACAGGGGTCTCAAGAGACCCAGTACTTC. It yields the protein CSADRQGSQETQYF. This chain joins TRBV29-1 and TRBJ2-5; 8 nucleotides agree with TRBD1. The CDR3 sequence is 14 residues long. From germline, CDR1 is SQVTM and CDR2 ANQGSEA. V lost 7 bases, J lost 2 bases, and 9 bases stayed unmatched.

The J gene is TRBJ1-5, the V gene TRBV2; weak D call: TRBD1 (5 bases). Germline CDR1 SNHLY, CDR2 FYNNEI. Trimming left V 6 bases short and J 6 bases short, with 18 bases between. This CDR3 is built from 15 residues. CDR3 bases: TGTGCCAGCAGCCGGGGGGGAGGATCGCGTCAGCCCCAGCATTTT. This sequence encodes CASSRGGGSRQPQHF. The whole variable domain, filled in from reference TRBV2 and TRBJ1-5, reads EPEVTQTPSHQVTQMGQEVILRCVPISNHLYFYWYRQILGQKVEFLVSFYNNEISEKSEIFDDQFSVERPDGSNFTLKIRSTKLEDSAMYFCASSRGGGSRQPQHFGDGTRLSIL.

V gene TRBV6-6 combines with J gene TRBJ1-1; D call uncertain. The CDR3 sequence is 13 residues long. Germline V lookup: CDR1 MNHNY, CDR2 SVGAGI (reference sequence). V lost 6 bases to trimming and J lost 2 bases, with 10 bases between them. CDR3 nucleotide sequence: TGTGCCAGCAGCCCCCCGCGAAACACTGAAGCTTTCTTT. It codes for CASSPPRNTEAFF.

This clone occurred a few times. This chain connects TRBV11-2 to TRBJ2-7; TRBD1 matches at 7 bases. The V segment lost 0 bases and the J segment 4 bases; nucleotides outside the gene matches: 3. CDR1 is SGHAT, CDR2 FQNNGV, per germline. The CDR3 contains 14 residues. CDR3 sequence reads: CASSLDRGWYEQYF. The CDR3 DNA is TGTGCCAGCAGCTTAGACAGGGGGTGGTACGAGCAGTACTTC.

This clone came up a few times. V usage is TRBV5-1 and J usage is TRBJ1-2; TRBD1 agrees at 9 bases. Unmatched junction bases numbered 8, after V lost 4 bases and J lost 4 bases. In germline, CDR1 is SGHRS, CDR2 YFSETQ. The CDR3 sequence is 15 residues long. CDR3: CASSTGQGFGYGYTF. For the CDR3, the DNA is TGCGCCAGCAGCACAGGACAGGGGTTCGGCTATGGCTACACCTTC.

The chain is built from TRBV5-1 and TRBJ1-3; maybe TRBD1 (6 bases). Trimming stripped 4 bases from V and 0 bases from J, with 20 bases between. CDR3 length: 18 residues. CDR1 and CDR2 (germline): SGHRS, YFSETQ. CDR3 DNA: TGCGCCAGCAGCCCCTTTCCGGGCGGACAGCACTCTGGAAACACCATATATTTT. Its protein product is CASSPFPGGQHSGNTIYF. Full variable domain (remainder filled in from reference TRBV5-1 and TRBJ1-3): KAGVTQTPRYLIKTRGQQVTLSCSPISGHRSVSWYQQTPGQGLQFLFEYFSETQRNKGNFPGRFSGRQFSNSRSEMNVSTLELGDSALYLCASSPFPGGQHSGNTIYFGEGSWLTVV.

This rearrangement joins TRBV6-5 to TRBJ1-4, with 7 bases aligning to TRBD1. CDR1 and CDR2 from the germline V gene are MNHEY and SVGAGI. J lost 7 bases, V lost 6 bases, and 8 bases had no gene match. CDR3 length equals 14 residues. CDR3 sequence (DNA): TGTGCCAGCAGAAGCCCTACAGGGGTTGAAAAACTGTTTTTT. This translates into CASRSPTGVEKLFF.

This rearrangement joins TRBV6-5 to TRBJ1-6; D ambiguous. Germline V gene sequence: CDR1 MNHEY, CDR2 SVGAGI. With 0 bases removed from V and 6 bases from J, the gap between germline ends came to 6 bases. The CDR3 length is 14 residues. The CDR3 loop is CASSYSSSNSPLHF. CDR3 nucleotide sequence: TGTGCCAGCAGTTACTCGAGTTCTAATTCACCCCTCCACTTT.

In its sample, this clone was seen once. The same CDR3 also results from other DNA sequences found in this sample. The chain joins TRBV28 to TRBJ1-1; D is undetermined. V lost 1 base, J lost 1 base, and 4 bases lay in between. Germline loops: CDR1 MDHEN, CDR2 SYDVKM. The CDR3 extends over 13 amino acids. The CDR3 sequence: CASSLSGNTEAFF. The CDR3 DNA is TGTGCCAGCAGTTTATCAGGGAACACTGAAGCTTTCTTT.

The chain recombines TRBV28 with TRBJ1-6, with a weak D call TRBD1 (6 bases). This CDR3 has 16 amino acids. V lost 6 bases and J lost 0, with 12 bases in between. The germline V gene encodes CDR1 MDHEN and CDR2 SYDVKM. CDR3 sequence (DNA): TGTGCCAGCAGATCGACAGGAAACTCCTATAATTCACCCCTCCACTTT. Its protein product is CASRSTGNSYNSPLHF.

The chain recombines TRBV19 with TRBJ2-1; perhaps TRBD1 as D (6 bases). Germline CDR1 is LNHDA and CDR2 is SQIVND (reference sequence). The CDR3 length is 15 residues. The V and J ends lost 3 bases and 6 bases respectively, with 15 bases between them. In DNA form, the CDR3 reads TGTGCCAGTAGTATTGGGACACCGCCCAGCAATGAGCAGTTCTTC. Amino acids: CASSIGTPPSNEQFF.

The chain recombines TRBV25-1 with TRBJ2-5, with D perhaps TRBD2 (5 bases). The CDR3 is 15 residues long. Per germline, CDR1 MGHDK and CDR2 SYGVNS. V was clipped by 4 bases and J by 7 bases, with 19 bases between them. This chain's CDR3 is CASSVGGIGVLTQYF. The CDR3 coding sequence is TGTGCCAGCAGTGTGGGTGGGATCGGGGTCTTGACCCAGTACTTC.

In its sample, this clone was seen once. The CDR3 DNA is TGTGCCAGCGGCCAGAGCGACAGTTCTGGAAACACCATATATTTT. The encoded protein is CASGQSDSSGNTIYF. The rearrangement uses TRBV7-3 and TRBJ1-3; the D gene is possibly TRBD1 (5 bases). Germline CDR1 and CDR2: SGHTA and FQGTGA. Trimming stripped 8 bases from V and 1 base from J, with 15 bases between. The CDR3 runs to 15 residues.

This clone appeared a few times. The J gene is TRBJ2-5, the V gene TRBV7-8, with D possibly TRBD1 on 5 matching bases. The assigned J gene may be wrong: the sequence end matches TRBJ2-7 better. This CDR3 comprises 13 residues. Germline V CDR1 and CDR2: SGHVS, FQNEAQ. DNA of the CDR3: TGTGCCAGCAAGGGCAGGGAATCTGGCGAGCAGTACTTC. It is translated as CASKGRESGEQYF.

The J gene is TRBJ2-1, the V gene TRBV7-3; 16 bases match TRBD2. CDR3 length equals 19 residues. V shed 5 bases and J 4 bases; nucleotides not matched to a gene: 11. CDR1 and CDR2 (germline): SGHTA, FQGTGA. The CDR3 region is CASSISGTSGGVSYNEQFF. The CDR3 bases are TGTGCCAGCAGCATATCCGGGACTAGCGGGGGGGTCTCTTACAATGAGCAGTTCTTC.

The CDR3 DNA reads TGTGCCAGCAGTCCCGGGACAGTGACTCAGCCCCAGCATTTT. Amino acids: CASSPGTVTQPQHF. V gene TRBV2 combines with J gene TRBJ1-5, with 7 bases aligning to TRBD1. V lost 5 bases, J lost 6 bases, and 7 bases stayed unmatched. This CDR3 has 14 residues. CDR1 and CDR2 from the germline V gene are SNHLY and FYNNEI.